This entry lists 29 T cell receptor beta chains sequenced from one sample in a study of neurological immune-mediated disorders (dated by TCRdb to between 2017 and 2020). Preparation of the library involved 5' RACE. The sample was run on an Illumina HiSeq 2500. The public reads were run again by TCRdb, first through fastp at Q25 and then through MiXCR, and only productive beta chains were kept. Under each unique CDR3 protein, matching rows form one entry showing the most common genes and DNA. The sample yields about 35,000 distinct CDR3 sequences; approximately 4.2% were counted once. The leading ten clones occupy 2% to 2.5% of the sample. Sequencing used PBMCs. The receptors shown here come from a man younger than 40 with multiple sclerosis.

This clonotype was counted ten times or more. The chain couples TRBV20-1 to TRBJ1-4; D is unresolved. The CDR3 is made up of 14 amino acids. V was clipped by 3 bases and J by 7 bases, with 15 bases between them. Germline V lookup: CDR1 DFQATT, CDR2 SNEGSKA (reference sequence). The CDR3 DNA follows: TGCAGTGCTAGCCCTCCTAGAGCCCGTGAAAAACTGTTTTTT. Its protein product is CSASPPRAREKLFF.

This clonotype turned up a few times. The chain employs TRBV5-1 and TRBJ2-7, with 10 bases aligning to TRBD1. CDR1 SGHRS and CDR2 YFSETQ come from the germline V gene. The CDR3 sequence is 16 residues long. Trimming took 1 base from V and 2 from J; bases not matched to a gene: 6. The CDR3 nucleotides read TGCGCCAGCAGCTTGCGTCGGACAGGGGGTCCCTACGAGCAGTACTTC. It yields the protein CASSLRRTGGPYEQYF.

In this sample, this clonotype turned up a few times. V is TRBV7-2 and J is TRBJ2-7; no reliable D call. The CDR3 has 11 amino acids. The V end was cut by 4 bases, the J end by 9 bases, with 10 bases between. Germline lookup yields CDR1 SGHTA and CDR2 FQGNSA. The CDR3 reads CASSSEYAQYF. The CDR3 DNA sequence: TGTGCCAGCAGCTCGGAGTATGCGCAGTACTTC.

This clonotype was seen at least ten times. This chain connects TRBV10-1 to TRBJ2-3; 10 bases map to TRBD2. The germline gives CDR1 WNHNN, CDR2 SYGVQD (reference sequence). This CDR3 contains 16 residues. J gave up 0 bases and V 2 bases, and 2 bases lay outside the gene matches. CDR3 sequence reads: CASSEISGGSTDTQYF. The DNA of the CDR3 is TGCGCCAGCAGTGAGATTAGCGGGGGGAGCACAGATACGCAGTATTTT.

This clonotype was seen at least ten times. The chain employs TRBV6-2 or TRBV6-3 and TRBJ1-2, with 8 positions matching TRBD1. The CDR3 totals 12 residues. CDR1 and CDR2 (germline): MNHEY, SVGEGT. The ends lost 6 bases at V and 7 bases at J; junction bases unmatched: 4. The CDR3 DNA sequence: TGTGCCAGCAGAGGACAGGGAGGTGGCTACACCTTC. The encoded protein is CASRGQGGGYTF.

The table lists this clonotype with many counts. The chain recombines TRBV5-5 with TRBJ2-7; 7 positions match TRBD1. There are 13 residues in the CDR3. V gave up 9 bases and J gave up 8 bases; unmatched junction bases: 14. Germline V gives CDR1 SGHKS, CDR2 YYEKEE (reference sequence). This chain's CDR3 is CATHATGNLKQYF. In DNA form, the CDR3 reads TGTGCCACCCATGCGACAGGGAATTTGAAGCAGTACTTC.

This clonotype was picked up many times. The V and J genes are TRBV20-1 and TRBJ1-5; the match to TRBD1 covers 9 bases. Per germline, CDR1 DFQATT and CDR2 SNEGSKA (reference sequence). Trimming took 6 bases from V and 2 from J; bases not matched to a gene: 2. The CDR3 loop spans 13 amino acids. For the CDR3, the DNA is TGCAGTGCCAGACAGGGGGGCAATCAGCCCCAGCATTTT. It is translated as CSARQGGNQPQHF.

This clonotype was picked up many times. The chain has TRBV10-2 and TRBJ1-4; 7 nucleotides line up with TRBD1. With V trimmed by 9 bases and J by 0 bases, 7 bases remained unmatched. Germline V gene lookup returns CDR1 WSHSY and CDR2 SAAADI. This CDR3 spans 15 amino acids. The CDR3 is CASRQGLATNEKLFF. In nucleotides, the CDR3 is TGCGCCAGTAGACAGGGACTAGCAACTAATGAAAAACTGTTTTTT.

This clonotype has ten or more counts. CDR3 protein: CATSRDGITEYEQYF. The CDR3 nucleotides read TGTGCCACCAGCAGAGATGGGATTACAGAGTACGAGCAGTACTTC. This chain joins TRBV15 and TRBJ2-7; D call uncertain. V was shortened by 0 bases and J by 4 bases, with 13 bases between the two germline ends. The CDR3 length is 15 residues. CDR1 is LNHNV and CDR2 is YYDKDF in the germline V gene (reference sequence).

Many counts were recorded for this clonotype. The rearrangement uses TRBV7-3 and TRBJ2-1; D remains ambiguous. The germline V gene encodes CDR1 SGHTA and CDR2 FQGTGA. V lost 5 bases, J lost 1 base, and 9 bases lay in between. The length of the CDR3 is 14 residues. The CDR3 is CASSQSPSYNEQFF. The CDR3 coding sequence is TGTGCCAGCAGCCAAAGTCCGTCCTACAATGAGCAGTTCTTC.

This clonotype was seen many times. The V call is TRBV20-1, the J call TRBJ2-3; TRBD2 matches 11 bases. CDR1 and CDR2 (germline): DFQATT, SNEGSKA (reference sequence). After removal of 6 bases from V and 2 bases from J, the junction contained 7 bases not matched to a gene. CDR3 length equals 15 residues. The CDR3 protein is CSATTSGGLTDTQYF. Here the CDR3 DNA reads TGCAGTGCCACCACTAGCGGGGGACTCACAGATACGCAGTATTTT.

This clonotype has a count of ten or more. This rearrangement joins TRBV7-2 to TRBJ1-2, with 9 positions matching TRBD1. This CDR3 is built from 17 residues. Per the germline V gene, CDR1 is SGHTA and CDR2 is FQGNSA. With V trimmed by 3 bases and J by 4 bases, 12 bases remained unmatched. DNA for the CDR3: TGTGCCAGCAGCTTTACAGGGGGCGGAATCTCTAGCTATGGCTACACCTTC. Amino acids: CASSFTGGGISSYGYTF.

This clonotype appeared many times. CDR3 residues: CASSLATSNYGYTF. The CDR3 nucleotides read TGTGCCAGCAGCTTAGCTACCTCTAACTATGGCTACACCTTC. The chain employs TRBV11-3 and TRBJ1-2; D remains unclear. Germline V gene sequence: CDR1 SGHNT, CDR2 YENEEA. The CDR3 sequence is 14 residues long. The V and J ends lost 1 base and 0 bases respectively, with 6 bases between them.

This clonotype was seen at least ten times. This chain links TRBV20-1 with TRBJ2-7, with a possible D match to TRBD1 (6 bases). This CDR3 has 14 amino acids. The ends were cut back, 1 base at V and 1 base at J, with 11 bases in the middle. Germline assignment: CDR1 DFQATT and CDR2 SNEGSKA (reference sequence). CDR3 sequence: CSARATTGSYEQYF. As DNA, the CDR3 is TGCAGTGCTAGAGCTACCACAGGGTCCTACGAGCAGTACTTC.

Remarks on this clonotype: Germline is not matched at one junction end, which may reflect a read error. The chain joins TRBV6-6 to TRBJ1-5, with 10 positions matching TRBD1. Germline V CDR1 and CDR2: MNHNY, SVGAGI (reference sequence). There are 15 residues in the CDR3. The CDR3 region has the DNA TGTGCCAGCACCCCCGGACAGGGGGGGATCCAGCCCCAGAATTTT. It codes for CASTPGQGGIQPQNF.

This clonotype has at least ten counts. V usage is TRBV6-5 and J usage is TRBJ1-2, with D unclear. This CDR3 has 13 residues. Trimming removed 3 bases from V and 3 bases from J, with 8 bases in between. Germline lookup yields CDR1 MNHEY and CDR2 SVGAGI. The DNA for the CDR3 is TGTGCCAGCAGTTATTCACTTTACTATGGCTACACCTTC. Translated: CASSYSLYYGYTF.

This clonotype was detected ten times or more. V and J are TRBV7-9 and TRBJ2-2; D not certain. This CDR3 region has 11 residues. The germline gives CDR1 SEHNR, CDR2 FQNEAQ (reference sequence). V was clipped by 5 bases and J by 5 bases, with 3 bases between them. The CDR3 DNA reads as TGTGCCAGCAGCAGGACCGGGGAGCTGTTTTTT. Protein product: CASSRTGELFF. The entire variable domain, with the rest obtained from reference TRBV7-9 and TRBJ2-2, is as follows: DTGVSQNPRHKITKRGQNVTFRCDPISEHNRLYWYRQTLGQGPEFLTYFQNEAQLEKSRLLSDRFSAERPKGSFSTLEIQRTEQGDSAMYLCASSRTGELFFGEGSRLTVL.

This clonotype was picked up many times. The rearrangement uses TRBV18 and TRBJ2-3; D perhaps matches TRBD1 (5 bases). V lost 3 bases to trimming and J lost 6 bases, with 7 bases between them. The CDR3 has 12 amino acids. CDR1 is KGHSH, CDR2 LQKENI, per germline. Written as DNA, the CDR3 is TGTGCCAGCTCACCGGGGCCCGATACGCAGTATTTT. Protein product: CASSPGPDTQYF.

This clonotype qualifies as medium-sized. The V and J genes are TRBV4-3 and TRBJ2-4; 8 positions agree with TRBD2. The CDR3 runs to 16 residues. The trim removed 0 bases at V and 6 bases at J, leaving 7 bases unmatched. Germline assignment: CDR1 LGHNA and CDR2 YSLEER. This chain's CDR3 is CASSQDPGGNLNIQYF. The CDR3 DNA reads as TGCGCCAGCAGCCAAGATCCGGGGGGGAATCTAAACATTCAGTACTTC.

This clonotype occurred many times. This chain uses TRBV20-1 with TRBJ2-7, with D unclear. CDR3 length equals 13 residues. V was trimmed by 1 base and J by 0 bases, leaving 7 bases between them. CDR1 and CDR2 (germline): DFQATT, SNEGSKA (reference sequence). Here the CDR3 DNA reads TGCAGTGCTAGAGGTATAAGCTCCTACGAGCAGTACTTC. It specifies CSARGISSYEQYF.

The rearrangement links TRBV29-1 to TRBJ2-1, with TRBD2 as a possible D gene (5 bases). V gave up 4 bases and J gave up 5 bases, with 9 bases separating them. The CDR3 extends over 12 amino acids. CDR1 is SQVTM, CDR2 ANQGSEA, per germline. The CDR3 bases are TGCAGCGTTGCTTCGGGGAACAATGAGCAGTTCTTC. Its protein product is CSVASGNNEQFF.

This clonotype was observed many times. The chain uses TRBV5-1 and TRBJ2-1, with 9 bases fitting TRBD1. The germline V gene has CDR1 SGHRS and CDR2 YFSETQ. Unmatched junction bases numbered 6, after V lost 2 bases and J lost 3 bases. CDR3 length equals 16 residues. CDR3 DNA sequence: TGCGCCAGCAGCTTTGCCCGGGACAGGGACTACAATGAGCAGTTCTTC. Translating it yields CASSFARDRDYNEQFF.

At least ten counts were recorded for this clonotype. The chain carries TRBV5-1 and TRBJ2-1; no reliable D call. V was pared by 5 bases and J by 6 bases, with 12 bases between. This CDR3 region has 13 residues. CDR1 SGHRS and CDR2 YFSETQ come from the germline V gene. CDR3 coding DNA: TGCGCCAGCAGACCCGCAGACGTCAATGAGCAGTTCTTC. Its translation: CASRPADVNEQFF.

This clonotype appeared many times. The J gene is TRBJ1-1, the V gene TRBV6-1, with 8 bases aligning to TRBD1. This CDR3 region has 14 residues. Germline values: CDR1 MNHNS, CDR2 SASEGT. V was pared by 2 bases and J by 8 bases, with 7 bases of the junction left unmatched. The DNA for the CDR3 is TGTGCCAGCAGTGAATGGGGGACAGGCAGGGAAGCTTTCTTT. It yields the protein CASSEWGTGREAFF.

This clonotype was observed a handful of times. The chain recombines TRBV20-1 with TRBJ1-2; D ambiguous. Germline V lookup: CDR1 DFQATT, CDR2 SNEGSKA (reference sequence). The CDR3 loop spans 13 amino acids. Trimming removed 6 bases at V and 8 bases at J, with 19 bases between. For the CDR3, the DNA is TGCAGTGCCCCGACCCCGGGAGCGCTCGGCTACACCTTC. This gives the protein CSAPTPGALGYTF.

This clonotype was detected ten times or more. The rearrangement uses TRBV5-6 and TRBJ2-3, with D tentatively TRBD1 (5 bases). The CDR3 is 13 residues long. Germline values: CDR1 SGHDT, CDR2 YYEEEE. V was shortened by 6 bases and J by 4 bases, with 12 bases between the two germline ends. In DNA form, the CDR3 reads TGTGCCAGCATCAGCCAGGGCTCAGATACGCAGTATTTT. This codes for CASISQGSDTQYF.

This clonotype was found many times. The rearrangement links TRBV7-2 to TRBJ2-1; 14 bases map to TRBD2. The germline gives CDR1 SGHTA, CDR2 FQGNSA. V was pared by 1 base and J by 7 bases, with 3 bases of the junction left unmatched. The CDR3 loop spans 16 amino acids. In DNA, the CDR3 is TGTGCCAGCAGCTTAGGACTAGCGGGGGGGCAGAATGAGCAGTTCTTC. Protein: CASSLGLAGGQNEQFF.

This clonotype has a count of ten or more. The genes are TRBV20-1 and TRBJ1-4, with D unresolved. CDR3 length: 14 residues. CDR1 and CDR2 (germline): DFQATT, SNEGSKA (reference sequence). Trimming removed 4 bases from V and 8 bases from J, with 17 bases in between. CDR3: CSAMEGKSGEKLFF. CDR3 DNA sequence: TGCAGTGCTATGGAGGGAAAATCGGGGGAAAAACTGTTTTTT.

This clonotype was observed many times. The CDR3, as DNA: TGTGCCAGCAGTCGACAGGGGGAGCAGTACTTC. Encoded protein: CASSRQGEQYF. V and J are TRBV6-6 and TRBJ2-7; 8 nucleotides line up with TRBD1. The V gene end was trimmed by 5 bases and the J gene end by 7 bases; junction bases not matched to a gene: 1. The germline V gene has CDR1 MNHNY and CDR2 SVGAGI (reference sequence). This CDR3 has 11 residues.